This T cell receptor beta chain was sequenced in a study of brain T cells in children with intractable seizures (dated by TCRdb to the early 2020s). For context, the study as a whole: A NanoString immunology panel was first used to screen resected brain tissue from around 55 pediatric epilepsy surgery cases for immune gene transcripts. Among the roughly twelve selected surgery cases, eight also had pre-surgery blood sequenced, leaving four with brain tissue only. General study outcomes and caveats: Because sequencing depth was different between pre-surgery and post-surgery blood, clones absent from the pre-surgery sample may reflect undersampling. Viral specificity was inferred solely from CDR3 sequence similarity, and the HCMV serostatus of the patients was not known.

V gives up 5 bases and J gives up 4 bases, and the segment between their germline ends measures 15 bases. CDR1 MGHDK and CDR2 SYGVNS are derived from the germline V gene. The CDR3 goes from the cysteine to the phenylalanine over 14 residues. The sequence is cut down to CDR3 DNA, 42 bases in frame from base 1. The label giving this sample's time point can be read as: resected brain tissue, or blood drawn just prior to surgery. The surgery cases with the highest brain T cell transcript signatures were chosen for TCR beta chain sequencing of brain tissue, and also of blood when blood was available. Patients had been treated with at least one anti-epileptic drug before surgery. TCR-sequenced patients were children with drug-resistant epilepsy due to tuberous sclerosis complex, focal cortical dysplasia, Rasmussen encephalitis or hemimegalencephaly. Bulk genomic DNA was isolated from unsorted brain tissue and whole blood using the Monarch genomic DNA purification kit.

The immunoSEQ assay was used to generate TCR beta chain sequences from genomic DNA. The original methods were these. CDR3 sequences that did not begin with the conserved framework cysteine at position 104 were removed by hand. To get clonality, the normalized Shannon's Diversity Index was subtracted from one, giving values from 0 (maximal diversity) to 1 (oligoclonal). Differences in the frequency of the same CDR3 between samples, such as brain versus blood, were assessed with chi-squared comparison-of-proportions tests. Public clonotypes were identified by searching immuneACCESS, and similarity to known antiviral clonotypes was assessed with the VDJdb browser. The source is immuneACCESS, and TCRdb retained only in-frame sequences with V and J called. Part of the clones is not carried over; for the studies checked, unresolved V genes explain less than half of this, and the remainder is unexplained. Clonal size and the V and J genes are those of that table, whereas D and trimming came from the DNA. Present in this sample are 60,000 to 85,000 clones, approximately 94% of which were seen just once. Over 1.5% of the sample belongs to the ten largest clones.

Comments on this clone: Its antigen is still unknown. Base qualities are not at hand, and no much larger clone is one base apart.

Here the sequenced sample was peripheral blood, taken at surgery. This TCR was recovered from a boy in the first two years of life with tuberous sclerosis and intractable seizures. The chain joins TRBV25-1 to TRBJ2-7, with an unclear D gene assignment. The DNA sequence follows: TGTGCCAGCAGTCCTCGGGTAAAAGGATACGAGCAGTACTTC. It translates to CASSPRVKGYEQYF.